The T cell receptor (beta chain) under discussion was sequenced for a study of blood T cell repertoires in COVID-19. Study summary: The United States, Italy and Spain were the sources of the acute and convalescent COVID-19 samples.

Germline lookup yields CDR1 KGHDR and CDR2 SFDVKD. The length of the CDR3 is 15 residues. V was shortened by 3 bases and J by 2 bases, with 12 bases between the two germline ends. Recruits, aged roughly 18 to 95 years, lived in 20 to 30 US areas. Cohorts were determined from participant-reported clinical history. Two negative PCRs, clearance, or symptom resolution were required of recovered Cohort 3 donors. Repertoires were generated with immunoSEQ multiplex PCR, while TCRdb's copy carries only in-frame clones and drops some. The sample consists of 270,000 or so clones, around nine tenths of them appearing once.

The TCR sequence derives from a woman aged 18-29 years who had recovered from COVID-19. The genes are TRBV24-1 and TRBJ2-5; D call uncertain. The source material was PBMCs or T cells enriched from blood (not recorded which). The CDR3 sequence is CATSDHYKMQETQYF. For the CDR3, the DNA is TGTGCCACCAGTGATCACTACAAGATGCAAGAGACCCAGTACTTC.